A selection of T cell receptor beta chains follows, all from one sample in a study of T cell changes during pregnancy in multiple sclerosis. The data were produced by immunoSEQ multiplex PCR, yet TCRdb's version contains in-frame clones alone and is incomplete. The sample records approximately 49,000 clones, over 75% being singletons. The source material was CD4+ T cells from peripheral blood mononuclear cells, sampled in the second trimester of pregnancy. Receptor source: a female donor with multiple sclerosis, enrolled in a pregnancy study. The CDR3 runs from the conserved cysteine through the conserved F or W. A D gene is named only where the DNA matches it firmly. Clone size is not always given. Where it is, it says once, few, many or a class for expanded clones.

clone_size: .
d_call: .
j_call: TRBJ2-5
v_call: TRBV25-1
cdr3_nt: TGTGCCAGCATGCGCAGGGGAGAGACCCAGTACTTC
cdr3_aa: CASMRRGETQYF

clone_size: .
d_call: TRBD1
j_call: TRBJ2-7
v_call: TRBV6-5
cdr3_nt: TGTGCCAGCAGTTATCTCCGGACAGGGGGGTTCTACGAGCAGTACTTC
cdr3_aa: CASSYLRTGGFYEQYF

clone_size: .
d_call: TRBD1
j_call: TRBJ1-2
v_call: TRBV9
cdr3_nt: TGTGCCAGCAGCCCCCTACAGGGGCTCGGCTACACCTTC
cdr3_aa: CASSPLQGLGYTF

clone_size: .
d_call: .
j_call: TRBJ2-1
v_call: TRBV4-2
cdr3_nt: TGTGCCAGCAGCACAGGGTCGACCTACAATGAGCAGTTCTTC
cdr3_aa: CASSTGSTYNEQFF

clone_size: .
d_call: .
j_call: TRBJ2-5
v_call: TRBV28
cdr3_nt: .
cdr3_aa: CASSTSTGEETQYF

clone_size: .
d_call: TRBD2
j_call: TRBJ2-7
v_call: TRBV4-1
cdr3_nt: TGCGCCAGCAGCCGCGAGACTAGCGGGAGCTACGAGCAGTACTTC
cdr3_aa: CASSRETSGSYEQYF

clone_size: .
d_call: .
j_call: TRBJ1-1
v_call: TRBV28
cdr3_nt: TGTGCCAGCCGGGGGGGGAACACTGAAGCTTTCTTT
cdr3_aa: CASRGGNTEAFF

clone_size: .
d_call: TRBD2
j_call: TRBJ2-5
v_call: TRBV5-4
cdr3_nt: TGTGCCAGCAGCTTGCGGGGGGGGTGGACTAGCGGGAGGAGGGAGACCCAGTACTTC
cdr3_aa: CASSLRGGWTSGRRETQYF

clone_size: .
d_call: .
j_call: TRBJ2-7
v_call: TRBV19
cdr3_nt: TGTGCCAGTAGTATTACGGCGGTCGGCGGGAATTTCTACGAGCAGTACTTC
cdr3_aa: CASSITAVGGNFYEQYF

clone_size: once
d_call: .
j_call: TRBJ1-1
v_call: TRBV5-4
cdr3_nt: TGTGCCAGCAGCTCCTCACCGACAGACACTGAAGCTTTCTTT
cdr3_aa: CASSSSPTDTEAFF

clone_size: .
d_call: .
j_call: TRBJ2-1
v_call: TRBV7-9
cdr3_nt: TGTGCCAGCAGCTTATTTAGAGGGGGGAGGGCCATAAGGAATGAGCAGTTCTTC
cdr3_aa: CASSLFRGGRAIRNEQFF

clone_size: .
d_call: TRBD1
j_call: TRBJ2-1
v_call: TRBV29-1
cdr3_nt: TGCAGCGTTGGGGGCATACCGGGACAGGGGGTCTACAATGAGCAGTTCTTC
cdr3_aa: CSVGGIPGQGVYNEQFF

clone_size: .
d_call: TRBD1
j_call: TRBJ2-7
v_call: TRBV28
cdr3_nt: TGTGCCAGCAGTCGATCGGACAGGCCCCAGTACTTC
cdr3_aa: CASSRSDRPQYF

clone_size: .
d_call: TRBD2
j_call: TRBJ2-2
v_call: TRBV27
cdr3_nt: TGTGCCAGCAGGCTAGCGGGAGGTCTTACCGGGGAGCTGTTTTTT
cdr3_aa: CASRLAGGLTGELFF

clone_size: few
d_call: .
j_call: TRBJ1-1
v_call: TRBV6-4
cdr3_nt: TGTGCCAGCTCCAGGACAGCGAACACTGAAGCTTTCTTT
cdr3_aa: CASSRTANTEAFF

clone_size: .
d_call: TRBD2
j_call: TRBJ2-5
v_call: TRBV2
cdr3_nt: TGTGCCAGCAGTCAGACTAGCGGGAGAGCAGGGGAGACCCAGTACTTC
cdr3_aa: CASSQTSGRAGETQYF

clone_size: few
d_call: TRBD2
j_call: TRBJ2-7
v_call: TRBV7-8
cdr3_nt: TGTGCCAGCAGCCCACGGGAGGGAACCTACGAGCAGTACTTC
cdr3_aa: CASSPREGTYEQYF

clone_size: .
d_call: .
j_call: TRBJ1-4
v_call: TRBV2
cdr3_nt: TGTGCCAGTCGAACGCTGACAGAATATAATGAAAAACTGTTTTTT
cdr3_aa: CASRTLTEYNEKLFF

clone_size: .
d_call: TRBD1
j_call: TRBJ1-2
v_call: TRBV19
cdr3_nt: TGTGCCAGTAGCCTCCGGACAGGGAACTATGGCTACACCTTC
cdr3_aa: CASSLRTGNYGYTF

clone_size: .
d_call: TRBD1
j_call: TRBJ1-2
v_call: TRBV4-1
cdr3_nt: TGCGCCAGCAGCCTCCCAGGGGGCTCTTCTCGCTATGGCTACACCTTC
cdr3_aa: CASSLPGGSSRYGYTF

clone_size: .
d_call: TRBD1
j_call: TRBJ1-4
v_call: TRBV7-2
cdr3_nt: TGTGCCAGCAGCACCTCGACAGGGAAACTGTTTTTT
cdr3_aa: CASSTSTGKLFF

clone_size: few
d_call: .
j_call: TRBJ2-7
v_call: TRBV2
cdr3_nt: TGTGCCAGCAGTGAAGGGACACAGGAAATATACTACGAGCAGTACTTC
cdr3_aa: CASSEGTQEIYYEQYF

clone_size: .
d_call: .
j_call: TRBJ2-4
v_call: TRBV5-6
cdr3_nt: TGTGCCAGCAGCTATATTCAGTATGGAGCCAAAAACATTCAGTACTTC
cdr3_aa: CASSYIQYGAKNIQYF

clone_size: .
d_call: .
j_call: TRBJ2-5
v_call: TRBV19
cdr3_nt: TGTGCCAGTAGTAAGACAGAGCAACAAGAGACCCAGTACTTC
cdr3_aa: CASSKTEQQETQYF

clone_size: once
d_call: .
j_call: TRBJ2-2
v_call: TRBV7-9
cdr3_nt: TGTGCCAGCAGCTTGTTTGGCGGAACCGGGGAGCTGTTTTTT
cdr3_aa: CASSLFGGTGELFF

clone_size: once
d_call: TRBD1
j_call: TRBJ1-3
v_call: TRBV2
cdr3_nt: TGTGCCAGCAGTCCCCCCTTTGGACAGGTCGCCACCATATATTTT
cdr3_aa: CASSPPFGQVATIYF